These 5 T cell receptor beta chains were all obtained from the same sample, sequenced in a study of cytomegalovirus exposure and HLA in healthy donors. Only in-frame clones appear in the TCRdb table, and some are missing; sequencing was by immunoSEQ multiplex PCR. Here the sample spans 90,000 to 150,000 clones, 70% to 90% being singletons. The sample taken for sequencing was PBMCs. The receptors derive from a man between 18 and 29 years old in good health and CMV-seronegative.

The V call is TRBV11-3, the J call TRBJ1-3; TRBD1 matches 7 bases. Germline trimming cut 5 bases from V and 4 bases from J; bases unmatched to any gene: 5. Germline CDR1 SGHNT, CDR2 YENEEA. This CDR3 has 14 amino acids. The CDR3 is CASSRRDSGNTIYF. In DNA, the CDR3 is TGTGCCAGCAGCCGTAGGGACAGCGGAAACACCATATATTTT.

J is TRBJ2-7 and V is TRBV28, with 7 bases lining up with TRBD2. The V segment lost 4 bases and the J segment 4 bases; nucleotides outside the gene matches: 10. The CDR3 has 15 amino acids. Germline values: CDR1 MDHEN, CDR2 SYDVKM. The CDR3 bases are TGTGCCAGCAGTTCACCTAGCGGAGGCACGTACGAGCAGTACTTC. This sequence encodes CASSSPSGGTYEQYF.

The chain carries TRBV18 and TRBJ1-1; tentative D call: TRBD1 (5 bases). This CDR3 spans 15 amino acids. Trimming pared 3 bases from V and 1 base from J, leaving 12 bases between. Germline V gene data show CDR1 as KGHSH and CDR2 as LQKENI. The CDR3 loop is CASSPGQNSNTEAFF. In DNA form, the CDR3 reads TGTGCCAGCTCACCGGGGCAGAATTCGAACACTGAAGCTTTCTTT.

The CDR3 protein is CASSIGDGYSPLHF. The CDR3 DNA reads TGTGCCAGTAGTATAGGTGACGGGTATTCACCCCTCCACTTT. The V and J genes are TRBV19 and TRBJ1-6; no clear D gene. The CDR3 spans 14 residues. V dropped 1 base and J dropped 8 bases, with 9 bases sitting between them. Germline V CDR1 and CDR2: LNHDA, SQIVND (reference sequence). Looking up the rest from reference TRBV19 and TRBJ1-6 gives the full variable domain: DGGITQSPKYLFRKEGQNVTLSCEQNLNHDAMYWYRQDPGQGLRLIYYSQIVNDFQKGDIAEGYSVSREKKESFPLTVTSAQKNPTAFYLCASSIGDGYSPLHFGNGTRLTVT.

This sequence joins TRBV28 and TRBJ1-2; TRBD1 matches 7 bases. CDR3 size: 15 residues. Germline V gene data show CDR1 as MDHEN and CDR2 as SYDVKM. The V and J ends lost 3 bases and 4 bases, in that order; junction bases with no gene match: 8. CDR3 region: CASSLGDRNFYGYTF. CDR3 DNA: TGTGCCAGCAGTTTGGGGGACAGAAACTTCTATGGCTACACCTTC.